The 21 T cell receptor beta chains given below trace back to one sample, sequenced in a study of long-term antiretroviral therapy in people with HIV. Running of the v3.0 immunoSEQ assay took place at survey level. Sequenced by immunoSEQ multiplex PCR; TCRdb stores in-frame clones only, minus some. The data hold 20,000 to 25,000 clones, with around 80% observed a single time. Sequenced here: unsorted PBMCs, sampled 1.2 years after starting antiretroviral therapy. The receptors were sampled from a woman aged 40 to 50 with HIV.

The chain uses TRBV6-5 and TRBJ1-1; the D gene is possibly TRBD1 (5 bases). Germline V lookup: CDR1 MNHEY, CDR2 SVGAGI. This CDR3 is built from 13 residues. Trimming stripped 5 bases from V and 9 bases from J, with 16 bases between. The CDR3 sequence: CASSRPGRAQAFF. The CDR3 DNA reads as TGTGCCAGCAGTCGGCCGGGCAGGGCTCAAGCTTTCTTT.

The chain joins TRBV2 to TRBJ2-7; D not certain. The length of the CDR3 is 11 residues. V was trimmed by 6 bases and J by 5 bases, leaving 8 bases between them. Germline V gives CDR1 SNHLY, CDR2 FYNNEI. In DNA form, the CDR3 reads TGTGCCAGCAGGTCCGGTGACGAGCAGTACTTC. This encodes CASRSGDEQYF.

The chain joins TRBV11-1 to TRBJ1-2, with D possibly matching TRBD1 (6 bases). The V end was cut by 5 bases, the J end by 8 bases, with 12 bases between. The CDR3 has 12 amino acids. Germline V gene lookup returns CDR1 SGHAT and CDR2 FQDESV (reference sequence). The CDR3 loop reads CASSPTGSGYTF. The DNA of the CDR3 is TGTGCCAGCAGCCCTACAGGGTCCGGCTACACCTTC. The whole variable domain, filled in from reference TRBV11-1 and TRBJ1-2, reads EAEVAQSPRYKITEKSQAVAFWCDPISGHATLYWYRQILGQGPELLVQFQDESVVDDSQLPKDRFSAERLKGVDSTLKIQPAELGDSAMYLCASSPTGSGYTFGSGTRLTVV.

The gene calls are TRBV5-6 and TRBJ2-6; TRBD1 aligns across 8 bases. CDR3 length: 16 residues. Germline V gene data show CDR1 as SGHDT and CDR2 as YYEEEE. J was trimmed by 3 bases and V by 0 bases; bases with no gene match: 2. CDR3 bases: TGTGCCAGCAGCTTGGACAGGGGGTATGGGGCCAACGTCCTGACTTTC. As protein: CASSLDRGYGANVLTF.

The chain has TRBV19 and TRBJ1-4; D uncertain. CDR1 LNHDA and CDR2 SQIVND come from the germline V gene (reference sequence). This CDR3 is built from 14 residues. The ends were cut back, 7 bases at V and 0 bases at J, with 9 bases in the middle. CDR3 residues: CASTGYATNEKLFF. The CDR3 region has the DNA TGTGCCAGTACAGGTTACGCAACTAATGAAAAACTGTTTTTT.

The chain carries TRBV5-4 and TRBJ2-7, with a weak D call TRBD1 (5 bases). Germline assignment: CDR1 SGHNT and CDR2 YYREEE (reference sequence). Between the trimmed V and J ends, which lost 0 bases and 0 bases, there was a span of 10 bases. The CDR3 has 15 amino acids. For the CDR3, the DNA is TGTGCCAGCAGCTTGGGGAAGGGGCTCTCCTACGAGCAGTACTTC. It translates to CASSLGKGLSYEQYF.

This clone was detected a few times. The chain carries TRBV2 and TRBJ1-5; no firm D call. In germline, CDR1 is SNHLY, CDR2 FYNNEI. The CDR3 runs to 13 residues. Trimming removed 6 bases from V and 4 bases from J, with 10 bases in between. CDR3 DNA sequence: TGTGCCAGCAGAGGTCAGCCTAATCAGCCCCAGCATTTT. Its translation is CASRGQPNQPQHF.

V is TRBV29-1 and J is TRBJ2-7, with D tentatively TRBD2 (6 bases). Germline assignment: CDR1 SQVTM and CDR2 ANQGSEA. There are 14 residues in the CDR3. Trimming pared 0 bases from V and 3 bases from J, leaving 12 bases between. For the CDR3, the DNA is TGCAGCGTTGAAGATCGGGGGAGTAACTACGAGCAGTACTTC. This codes for CSVEDRGSNYEQYF.

A single count supports this clone. The rearrangement links TRBV30 to TRBJ2-1; no firm D call. This CDR3 region has 15 residues. The germline V and J ends were trimmed by 0 bases and 4 bases, with 13 bases remaining between them. Per the germline V gene, CDR1 is GTSNPN and CDR2 is SVGIG (reference sequence). CDR3: CAWSVQTGRYNEQFF. In DNA, the CDR3 is TGTGCCTGGAGTGTACAGACTGGTAGATACAATGAGCAGTTCTTC.

This chain joins TRBV4-2 and TRBJ1-2; possible D gene TRBD1, 5 bases. The CDR3 spans 13 residues. Germline V gene sequence: CDR1 LGHNA, CDR2 YNFKEQ. With 5 bases removed from V and 6 bases from J, the gap between germline ends came to 13 bases. This chain's CDR3 is CASSDGGRDGYTF. In DNA, the CDR3 is TGTGCCAGCAGCGACGGGGGACGGGATGGCTACACCTTC.

The chain is built from TRBV30 and TRBJ1-1; D remains ambiguous. From germline, CDR1 is GTSNPN and CDR2 SVGIG (reference sequence). V was trimmed by 3 bases and J by 4 bases, leaving 12 bases between them. The CDR3 is 13 amino acids. CDR3 nucleotide sequence: TGTGCCTGGAGAATGGCAGGCTCCACTGAAGCTTTCTTT. Its translation: CAWRMAGSTEAFF.

The rearrangement uses TRBV11-3 and TRBJ2-1; the match to TRBD2 covers 11 bases. J gave up 7 bases and V 5 bases, and 10 bases lay outside the gene matches. The length of the CDR3 is 16 residues. Germline assignment: CDR1 SGHNT and CDR2 YENEEA. DNA of the CDR3: TGTGCCAGCAGCCCCAGGCTAGCGGGGGGTGGGAATGAGCAGTTCTTC. Protein: CASSPRLAGGGNEQFF.

This clone was seen only a few times. CDR3 region: CASSLNWNTEAFF. The CDR3 nucleotides are TGTGCCAGCAGCTTAAACTGGAACACTGAAGCTTTCTTT. The J gene is TRBJ1-1, the V gene TRBV7-9; D not certain. CDR1 and CDR2 (germline): SEHNR, FQNEAQ (reference sequence). Trimming took 2 bases from V and 1 from J, leaving 5 bases between them. CDR3 size: 13 residues. The variable domain in full, with the rest retrieved from reference TRBV7-9 and TRBJ1-1, is DTGVSQNPRHKITKRGQNVTFRCDPISEHNRLYWYRQTLGQGPEFLTYFQNEAQLEKSRLLSDRFSAERPKGSFSTLEIQRTEQGDSAMYLCASSLNWNTEAFFGQGTRLTVV.

V and J are TRBV29-1 and TRBJ2-1, with TRBD2 as a possible D gene (7 bases). The germline CDR1 and CDR2 sequences are SQVTM and ANQGSEA. CDR3 length: 15 amino acids. In DNA, the CDR3 is TGCAGTATTGAGGGGGGGGTCTACGACTACAATGAGCAGTTCTTC. Its translation: CSIEGGVYDYNEQFF.

J is TRBJ2-2 and V is TRBV6-8, with TRBD1 matching over 10 bases. The CDR3 spans 15 residues. Germline V CDR1 and CDR2: MNHGY, SAAAGT. Trimming removed 4 bases from V and 6 bases from J; junction bases left unmatched: 5. The CDR3 loop reads CASSSWTGGAGELFF. The CDR3, as DNA: TGTGCCAGCAGTTCTTGGACAGGGGGAGCCGGGGAGCTGTTTTTT.

This clone was detected only once. V usage is TRBV25-1 and J usage is TRBJ2-2, with 8 bases that match TRBD1. The CDR3 contains 16 residues. The J segment lost 5 bases and the V segment lost 6 bases, leaving 11 bases of the junction unmatched. Germline V CDR1 and CDR2: MGHDK, SYGVNS. CDR3 DNA sequence: TGTGCCAGCAGCGAGATTCGGACAGGGTCAACCGGGGAGCTGTTTTTT. Its translation: CASSEIRTGSTGELFF.

CDR3 region: CASSNTNYGYTF. The CDR3 region has the DNA TGTGCCAGCAGCAACACTAACTATGGCTACACCTTC. V and J are TRBV9 and TRBJ1-2; the D is unclear. V dropped 4 bases and J dropped 0 bases, with 4 bases sitting between them. This CDR3 is 12 amino acids long. The germline gives CDR1 SGDLS, CDR2 YYNGEE.

The CDR3 bases are TGCGCCAGCAGTCTTACCCGTCACCAAAACACTGAAGCTTTCTTT. Residues: CASSLTRHQNTEAFF. The gene calls are TRBV4-3 and TRBJ1-1; no clear D gene. Germline CDR1 reads LGHNA; CDR2 reads YSLEER. The CDR3 covers 15 residues. Between the trimmed V and J ends, which lost 6 bases and 2 bases, there was a span of 16 bases.

V is TRBV5-1 and J is TRBJ1-1; no reliable D call. The CDR3 has 13 amino acids. V lost 4 bases and J 0 bases, leaving 7 bases between the germline ends. Germline V gene lookup returns CDR1 SGHRS and CDR2 YFSETQ. The CDR3 bases are TGCGCCAGCAGCGCTGATTTGAACACTGAAGCTTTCTTT. Translated, it gives CASSADLNTEAFF.

This clone was observed a handful of times. CDR3 sequence (DNA): TGCGCCAGCAGCCAAGCTCCTGGACAGAACCAAGAGACCCAGTACTTC. It encodes CASSQAPGQNQETQYF. The rearrangement uses TRBV4-1 and TRBJ2-5; D is perhaps TRBD1 (6 bases). This CDR3 is 16 amino acids long. Trimming removed 1 base at V and 0 bases at J, with 12 bases between. In germline, CDR1 is MGHRA, CDR2 YSYEKL.

V and J are TRBV10-3 and TRBJ1-5; weak D call: TRBD1 (5 bases). The germline V and J ends were trimmed by 2 bases and 7 bases, with 12 bases remaining between them. This CDR3 region has 14 residues. Germline CDR1 is ENHRY and CDR2 is SYGVKD. The CDR3 DNA is TGTGCCATCAGTGAGGACAGACGGATACAGCCCCAGCATTTT. This codes for CAISEDRRIQPQHF.